This T cell receptor (beta chain) was profiled in a study of a mutant IDH1 vaccine in newly diagnosed glioma. This clone was observed once. Its antigen is currently unknown. Here immunoSEQ multiplex PCR was the method, and the copy in TCRdb shows in-frame clones only, minus some. The profile shows 25,000 to 40,000 clones, approximately 80% of them singletons. Time point meaning: week 35, safety follow-up. Vaccination comprised doses that each held 300 ug of mutant IDH1 20-mer peptide, plus topical imiquimod. Scheduled for weeks 1, 3, 5, 7, 11, 15, 19 and 23, eight vaccinations were given to patients. The receptor was isolated from a man aged 25 to 45 with glioma. The sequenced sample was PBMCs, obtained from a glioma patient whose treatment included an IDH1 peptide vaccine.

As DNA, the CDR3 is TGCGCCAGCAGCCAAGGCCCACGGGGTGTGGGGGAGACCCAGTACTTC. Its protein product is CASSQGPRGVGETQYF. The chain carries TRBV4-1 and TRBJ2-5, with a tentative D call TRBD2 (5 bases). The V gene's germline CDR1 is MGHRA and CDR2 YSYEKL. The V end was cut by 1 base, the J end by 5 bases, with 17 bases between. The CDR3 has 16 residues.